This T cell receptor beta chain was obtained from a study of CD8+CD57+ T cells in acquired aplastic anemia (dated by TCRdb to the late 2010s). Background for the entire study: Extracted DNA from sorted CD4+ and CD8+ cells averaged about 3 ug, ranging from roughly 0.19 to 27.4 ug. For healthy donor samples, the average read count was about 9.8 million for CD4+ cells and approximately 11 million for CD8+ cells.

CDR1 and CDR2, looked up from the germline V gene, are SNHLY and FYNNEI. The CDR3 holds 14 amino acids from the cysteine to the phenylalanine. Only the CDR3 portion is preserved as DNA: 42 bases, with reading frame beginning at the first base. The junction carries 14 bases between V and J, which are trimmed by 6 bases and 5 bases respectively. Concerning this clonotype: Its antigen target is currently unknown. No base-level quality is on record; no much larger clone is a single base apart.

What the study reported, not specific to this receptor: Between patients and healthy controls, no significant difference in CD8+ Simpson's diversity was found (P=0.060). About 29 CD8+ CDR3 sequences were found to be shared between patients and controls, but these sequences appeared to be highly expressed in patients and within the immunodominant clones of the patients.

TCR repertoires of sorted CD4+ and CD8+ blood T cells from severe aplastic anemia patients and healthy subjects were deep-sequenced in the study. Ficoll-Paque density gradient centrifugation was used to isolate peripheral blood mononuclear cells. Before DNA extraction, CD4+ and CD8+ T cells were sorted with FACS or magnetic beads. TCR beta VDJ combination and CDR3 sequence profiling used genomic DNA as the template. An Illumina HiSeq 2000 was used for TCR repertoire sequencing. Per the authors' processing: TRBV/TRBJ rearrangement plots, CDR3 size and DJ length profiles, and Simpson's diversity index were used to evaluate the repertoires. The most abundant DNA sequence in the deep sequencing data was taken as the immunodominant clone. CDR3 amino acid sequences were checked for sharing across subjects and were also compared against the VDJdb database and published repertoires. Clones were called with MiXCR by TCRdb after fastp trimmed the public reads at Q25, and only in-frame beta chains were retained. Under each unique CDR3 protein, matching rows form one entry showing the most common genes and DNA. For this entry, the V and J calls and clone size follow TCRdb and not the study's own pipeline. Counted in this sample were hundreds of thousands of distinct CDR3 sequences; under 80% of them appeared once. The ten largest clones represent under 4.5% of the sample.

The receptor was derived from a human donor in good health, serving as a control. The chain is made from TRBV2 and TRBJ1-5, with the D segment identity uncertain. The material sequenced was sorted CD4+, CD8+, or CD8+CD57+ T cells (not recorded which) from PBMCs. The nucleotide sequence is given as TGTGCCAGCAGCTCGCAGAGCGGGGATCAGCCCCAGCATTTT. Its translation reads: CASSSQSGDQPQHF.